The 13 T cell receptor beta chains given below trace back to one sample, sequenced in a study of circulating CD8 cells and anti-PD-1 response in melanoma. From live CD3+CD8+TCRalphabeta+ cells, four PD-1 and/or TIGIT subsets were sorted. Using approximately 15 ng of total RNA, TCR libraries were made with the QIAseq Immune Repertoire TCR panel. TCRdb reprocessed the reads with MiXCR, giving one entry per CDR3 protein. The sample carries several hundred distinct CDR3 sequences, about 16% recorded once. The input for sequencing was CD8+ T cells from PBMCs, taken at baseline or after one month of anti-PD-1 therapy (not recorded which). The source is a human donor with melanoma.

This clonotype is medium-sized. The CDR3 loop reads CASSLAGLSDGYTF. CDR3 sequence (DNA): TGTGCCAGCAGCTTGGCCGGACTATCGGATGGCTACACCTTC. The genes are TRBV11-2 and TRBJ1-2; D call uncertain. The CDR3 is made up of 14 amino acids. V was trimmed by 3 bases and J by 6 bases, leaving 14 bases between them. Per the germline V gene, CDR1 is SGHAT and CDR2 is FQNNGV.

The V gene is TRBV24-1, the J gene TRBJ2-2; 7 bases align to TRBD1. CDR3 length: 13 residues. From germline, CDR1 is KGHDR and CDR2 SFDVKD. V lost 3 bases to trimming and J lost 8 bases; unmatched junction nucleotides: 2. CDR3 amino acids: CATSDPTGGELFF. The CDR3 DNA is TGTGCCACCAGTGATCCGACAGGGGGGGAGCTGTTTTTT.

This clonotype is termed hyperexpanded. CDR3: CASSATSWDEQYF. The CDR3 DNA sequence: TGTGCCAGCAGTGCGACTAGTTGGGACGAGCAGTACTTC. This chain connects TRBV27 to TRBJ2-7, with D possibly being TRBD2 (6 bases). Germline V lookup: CDR1 MNHEY, CDR2 SMNVEV (reference sequence). The CDR3 loop spans 13 amino acids. V gave up 5 bases and J gave up 5 bases, with 13 bases separating them.

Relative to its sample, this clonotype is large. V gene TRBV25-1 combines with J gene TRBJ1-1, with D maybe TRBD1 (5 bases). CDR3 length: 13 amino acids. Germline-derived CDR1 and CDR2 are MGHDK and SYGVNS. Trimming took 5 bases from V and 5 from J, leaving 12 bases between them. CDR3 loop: CASSMGRGTEAFF. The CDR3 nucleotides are TGTGCCAGCAGTATGGGACGTGGAACTGAAGCTTTCTTT.

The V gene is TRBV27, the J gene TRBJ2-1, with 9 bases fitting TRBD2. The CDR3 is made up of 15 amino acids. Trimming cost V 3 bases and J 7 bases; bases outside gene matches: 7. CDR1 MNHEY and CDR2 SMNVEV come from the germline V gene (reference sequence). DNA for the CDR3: TGTGCCAGCAGTTTCGTGTCTAGCGGGAATAATGAGCAGTTCTTC. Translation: CASSFVSSGNNEQFF.

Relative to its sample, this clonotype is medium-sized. CDR3 sequence: CASSQGKGWATTIYF. For the CDR3, the DNA is TGTGCCAGCAGTCAAGGGAAGGGTTGGGCAACCACCATATATTTT. This chain joins TRBV28 and TRBJ1-3; D is ambiguous. V lost 5 bases and J 9 bases, leaving 20 bases between the germline ends. The length of the CDR3 is 15 residues. The germline CDR1 and CDR2 sequences are MDHEN and SYDVKM.

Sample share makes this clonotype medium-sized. The DNA for the CDR3 is TGTGCCAGCGGCTTCCGGGACTCTCTTAATGAGCAGTTCTTC. It yields the protein CASGFRDSLNEQFF. This chain joins TRBV27 and TRBJ2-1, with D perhaps matching TRBD2 (6 bases). The ends were cut back, 8 bases at V and 7 bases at J, with 18 bases in the middle. Germline V gene lookup returns CDR1 MNHEY and CDR2 SMNVEV (reference sequence). CDR3 length: 14 amino acids.

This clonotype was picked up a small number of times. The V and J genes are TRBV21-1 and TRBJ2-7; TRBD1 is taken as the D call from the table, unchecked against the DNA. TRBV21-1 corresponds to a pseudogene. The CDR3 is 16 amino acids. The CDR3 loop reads CASSKAKGPGAYEQYF. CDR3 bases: TGTGCCAGCAGCAAAGCAAAGGGTCCAGGGGCCTACGAGCAGTACTTC.

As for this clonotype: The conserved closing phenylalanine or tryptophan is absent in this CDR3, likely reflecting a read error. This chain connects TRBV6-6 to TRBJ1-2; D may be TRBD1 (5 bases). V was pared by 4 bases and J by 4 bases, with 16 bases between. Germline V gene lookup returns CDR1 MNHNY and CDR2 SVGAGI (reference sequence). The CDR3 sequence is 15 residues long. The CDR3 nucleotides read TGTGCCAGCAGTTCCGGGGGGGAGGGAGCCTATGGCTACACCTCC. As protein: CASSSGGEGAYGYTS.

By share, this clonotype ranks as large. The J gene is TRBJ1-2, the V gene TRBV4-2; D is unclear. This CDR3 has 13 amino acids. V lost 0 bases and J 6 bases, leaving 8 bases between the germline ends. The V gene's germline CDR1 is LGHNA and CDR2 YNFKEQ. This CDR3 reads CASSQENLNGYTF. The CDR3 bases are TGTGCCAGCAGCCAAGAAAATCTCAATGGCTACACCTTC.

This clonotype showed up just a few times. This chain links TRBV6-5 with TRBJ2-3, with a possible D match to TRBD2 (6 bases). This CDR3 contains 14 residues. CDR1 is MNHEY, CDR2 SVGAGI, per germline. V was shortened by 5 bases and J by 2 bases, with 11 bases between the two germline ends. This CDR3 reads CASSQGLFTDTQYF. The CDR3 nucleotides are TGTGCCAGCAGTCAGGGACTCTTCACAGATACGCAGTATTTT.

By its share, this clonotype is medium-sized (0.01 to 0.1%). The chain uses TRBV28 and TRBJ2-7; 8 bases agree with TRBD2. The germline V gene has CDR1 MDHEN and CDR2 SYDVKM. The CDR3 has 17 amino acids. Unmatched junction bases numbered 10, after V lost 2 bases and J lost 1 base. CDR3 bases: TGTGCCAGCAGTTTAGGTGAGCGGGAGATAATATCCTACGAGCAGTACTTC. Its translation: CASSLGEREIISYEQYF.

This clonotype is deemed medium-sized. The CDR3 nucleotides read TGTGCCAGTAGGCAACTCGGCGAGGCTTTCTTT. Protein: CASRQLGEAFF. The chain is built from TRBV19 and TRBJ1-1; no definite D call. This CDR3 contains 11 residues. Per germline, CDR1 LNHDA and CDR2 SQIVND (reference sequence). Trimming pared 6 bases from V and 11 bases from J, leaving 13 bases between.